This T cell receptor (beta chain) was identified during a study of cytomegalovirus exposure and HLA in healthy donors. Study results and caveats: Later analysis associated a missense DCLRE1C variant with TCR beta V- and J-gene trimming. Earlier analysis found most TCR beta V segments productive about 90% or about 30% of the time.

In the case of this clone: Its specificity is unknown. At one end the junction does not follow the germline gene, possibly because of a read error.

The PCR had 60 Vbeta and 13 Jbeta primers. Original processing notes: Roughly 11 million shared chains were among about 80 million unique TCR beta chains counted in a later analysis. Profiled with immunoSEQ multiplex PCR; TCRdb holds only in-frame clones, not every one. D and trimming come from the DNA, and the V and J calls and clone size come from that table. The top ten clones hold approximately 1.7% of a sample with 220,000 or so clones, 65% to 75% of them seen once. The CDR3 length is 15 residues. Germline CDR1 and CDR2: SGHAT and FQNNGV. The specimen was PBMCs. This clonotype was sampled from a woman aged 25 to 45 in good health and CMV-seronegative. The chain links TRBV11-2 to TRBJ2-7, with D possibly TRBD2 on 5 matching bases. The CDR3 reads CASSPPGSLSYGQYF. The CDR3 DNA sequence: TGTGCCAGCAGTCCTCCGGGATCCCTCTCCTACGGGCAGTACTTC.